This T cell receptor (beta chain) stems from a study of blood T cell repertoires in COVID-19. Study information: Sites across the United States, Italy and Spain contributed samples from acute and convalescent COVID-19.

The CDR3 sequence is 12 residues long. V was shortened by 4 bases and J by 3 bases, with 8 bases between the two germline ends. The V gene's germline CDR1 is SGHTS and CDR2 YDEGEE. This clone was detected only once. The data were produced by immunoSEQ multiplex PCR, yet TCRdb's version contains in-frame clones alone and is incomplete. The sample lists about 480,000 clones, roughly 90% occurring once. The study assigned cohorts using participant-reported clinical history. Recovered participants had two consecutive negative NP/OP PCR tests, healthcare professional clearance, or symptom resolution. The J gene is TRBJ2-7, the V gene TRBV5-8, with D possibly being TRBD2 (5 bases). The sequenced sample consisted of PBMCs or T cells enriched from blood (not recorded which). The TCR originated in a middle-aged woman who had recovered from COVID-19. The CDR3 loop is CASSSGRYEQYF. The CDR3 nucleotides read TGTGCCAGCAGCAGCGGACGCTACGAGCAGTACTTC.